Listed below are T cell receptor beta chains from one sample, sequenced in a study of blood T cell repertoires in COVID-19. TCRdb's table, derived via immunoSEQ multiplex PCR, lists solely in-frame clones and lacks some. The sample gives about 220,000 clones, around 85% of which show up once; 2% to 3% is in the top ten. The source material was peripheral blood. Every receptor here comes from a woman in her 70s with COVID-19, enrolled during active disease. Both conserved end residues are part of each CDR3. D genes are given only for firm matches. Clone size appears in some rows only: once, few, many, or a class for an expanded clone.

V	size	D	J	DNA	CDR3
TRBV29-1	NA	TRBD1	TRBJ1-4	TGCAGTGCACTACGACAGGGGGTTGAAAAACTGTTTTTT	CSALRQGVEKLFF
TRBV7-2	NA	NA	TRBJ1-2	TGTGCCAGCAGCCCAATTCTATCGGGTACGGATGGCTACACCTTC	CASSPILSGTDGYTF
TRBV24-1	NA	TRBD1	TRBJ1-2	TGTGCCACCAGTGATCCCACGGGACAGAACTATGGCTACACCTTC	CATSDPTGQNYGYTF
TRBV4-1	few	NA	TRBJ2-7	TGCGCCAGCAGCCAAGTAGTTGCGGGGCCACCCTACGAGCAGTACTTC	CASSQVVAGPPYEQYF
TRBV9	NA	TRBD1	TRBJ1-1	TGTGCCAGCAGCGTACAGGGGGTAGTGGGGACTGAAGCTTTCTTT	CASSVQGVVGTEAFF
TRBV5-1	NA	TRBD2	TRBJ2-5	TGCGCCAGCAGCCTATCGGGACTAGCGGGGGAAGAGACCCAGTACTTC	CASSLSGLAGEETQYF
TRBV15	NA	NA	TRBJ1-3	TGTGCCACCAGCAGAGGGGGAAAGGGGTCTGGAAACACCATATATTTT	CATSRGGKGSGNTIYF
TRBV7-2	NA	TRBD1	TRBJ1-2	TGTGCCAGCAGCCCCCGGACAGGGGACTATGGCTACACCTTC	CASSPRTGDYGYTF
TRBV5-4	NA	NA	TRBJ2-7	TGTGCCAGCAGCTTGGGGACAGACTTCTACGAGCAGTACTTC	CASSLGTDFYEQYF
TRBV18	NA	TRBD1	TRBJ2-7	TGTGCCAGCTCACCTACGGTGGGACAGGCCTCCTACGAGCAGTACTTC	CASSPTVGQASYEQYF
TRBV5-1	NA	TRBD1	TRBJ1-4	TGCGCCAGCAGTCCTGACAGGGGGCTTACTAATGAAAAACTGTTTTTT	CASSPDRGLTNEKLFF
TRBV14	NA	TRBD1	TRBJ1-2	TGTGCCAGCAGCCAAAACCCGGGACAGGGATTGGGGTATGGCTACACCTTC	CASSQNPGQGLGYGYTF
TRBV7-2	NA	NA	TRBJ1-1	TGTGCCAGCACCCCCCGACAGGCTAACACTGAAGCTTTCTTT	CASTPRQANTEAFF
TRBV24-1	once	TRBD1	TRBJ1-3	TGTGCCACCAGTGATGGACAGGGGCACACCATATATTTT	CATSDGQGHTIYF
TRBV11-3	NA	NA	TRBJ1-4	TGTGCCAGCAGCCCGCTCCAGTCGGGTGGTAATGAAAAACTGTTTTTT	CASSPLQSGGNEKLFF
TRBV7-2	once	NA	TRBJ1-1	TGTGCCAGCAGCTCACCCCGTTCTAGAGGGAAGAACACTGAAGCTTTCTTT	CASSSPRSRGKNTEAFF
TRBV2	NA	TRBD2	TRBJ2-5	TGTGCCAGCAGGAGACTAGCGGGAAGGCTGGAAGAGACCCAGTACTTC	CASRRLAGRLEETQYF
TRBV7-2	NA	NA	TRBJ1-5	TGTGCCAGCAGCTTAGCCAGTCAGCCCCAGCATTTT	CASSLASQPQHF
TRBV6-5	NA	TRBD1	TRBJ1-1	TGTGCCAGCAGTTGGGGACAGCTGAACACTGAAGCTTTCTTT	CASSWGQLNTEAFF
TRBV7-7	NA	TRBD1	TRBJ2-1	TGTGCTAGCAGCCCCGGACAGGGGGCGTTTGAGCAGTTCTTC	CASSPGQGAFEQFF
TRBV6-5	NA	NA	TRBJ1-6	TGTGCCAGCAGTCCCGCCCGATCGTTTGCGGAGCCCCTCCACTTT	CASSPARSFAEPLHF
TRBV6-6	NA	NA	TRBJ1-6	TGTGCCAGCAGTGGGAGGGCAGATAATTCACCCCTCCACTTT	CASSGRADNSPLHF
TRBV5-6	NA	TRBD1	TRBJ2-1	TGTGCCAGCAGCGAAAACAGGGGCAATGAGCAGTTCTTC	CASSENRGNEQFF
TRBV12-3/TRBV12-4	NA	NA	TRBJ2-2	TGTGCCAGCAGTTTCGGGGAGGGGGAGCTGTTTTTT	CASSFGEGELFF
TRBV3-1/TRBV3-2	once	NA	TRBJ2-7	TGTGCCAGCAGCCAGGTAGACGAGCAGTACTTC	CASSQVDEQYF
TRBV2	NA	NA	TRBJ1-4	TGTGCCAGCTCCCGAGTCAGGTTGGCTAATGAAAAACTGTTTTTT	CASSRVRLANEKLFF
TRBV5-6	NA	TRBD2	TRBJ2-1	TGTGCCAGCAGCTATGGGGCCCGGGGGGGACAGTTCTTC	CASSYGARGGQFF
TRBV19	NA	NA	TRBJ1-1	TGTGCCAGTAGTTCCGTCAACACTGAAGCTTTCTTT	CASSSVNTEAFF
TRBV5-1	NA	NA	TRBJ1-2	TGCGCCAGCAGCCCCGGGGGGGCAGGGCCGCCGACCTTC	CASSPGGAGPPTF
TRBV7-9	once	NA	TRBJ1-1	TGTGCCAGCAGCTTAGTTCTGGGGGCGGGTACTGAAGCTTTCTTT	CASSLVLGAGTEAFF
TRBV5-4	NA	TRBD1	TRBJ2-7	TGTGCCAGCAGCTTGGGGACAGGGTGGGGCGAGCAGTACTTC	CASSLGTGWGEQYF
TRBV4-1	NA	TRBD1	TRBJ1-5	TGCGCCAGCAGCCACCCCGACAGGGCAGGTCAGCCCCAGCATTTT	CASSHPDRAGQPQHF
TRBV18	NA	NA	TRBJ2-3	TGTGCCAGCTCACCATGGGGGGAAATCACAGATACGCAGTATTTT	CASSPWGEITDTQYF
TRBV7-9	NA	NA	TRBJ2-7	TGTGCCAGCAGCGAAAGCGGGACAGGAGGGAGGTACGAGCAGTACTTC	CASSESGTGGRYEQYF
TRBV2	NA	TRBD1	TRBJ1-4	TGTGCCAGCAGCGCCGACAGGGGGGCAACTAATGAAAAACTGTTTTTT	CASSADRGATNEKLFF
TRBV7-3	NA	NA	TRBJ2-6	TGTGCCAGCAGCTCCGGACTGCGCGGGGCCAACGTCCTGACTTTC	CASSSGLRGANVLTF
TRBV5-1	NA	TRBD1	TRBJ2-2	TGCGCCAGCGCGTGGACAGGGGACACCGGGGAGCTGTTTTTT	CASAWTGDTGELFF
TRBV30	NA	TRBD2	TRBJ2-3	TGTGCCTGGAGTGTAGCGGGAGCCTCTGATACGCAGTATTTT	CAWSVAGASDTQYF
TRBV30	NA	TRBD1	TRBJ1-6	TGTGCCTGGAGTGTGGACAGGGGGCATTCACCCCTCCACTTT	CAWSVDRGHSPLHF
TRBV6-2/TRBV6-3	NA	TRBD2	TRBJ2-1	TGTGCCAGCATCCCGGGAGGGCTTCATTACAATGAGCAGTTCTTC	CASIPGGLHYNEQFF
TRBV19	NA	NA	TRBJ2-2	TGTGCCAGTAGTACTCAGGGTATCGGGGAGCTGTTTTTT	CASSTQGIGELFF
TRBV14	once	TRBD1	TRBJ1-4	TGTGCCAGCAGCCAGAAAAGGACAGGGGGGATTGAAAAACTGTTTTTT	CASSQKRTGGIEKLFF
TRBV27	NA	NA	TRBJ1-6	TGTGCCAGCAGTCCCACAGGGAAACTCAATTCACCCCTCCACTTT	CASSPTGKLNSPLHF
TRBV10-3	NA	NA	TRBJ2-3	TGTGCCATCAGTGAGCTGTCGGATACGCAGTATTTT	CAISELSDTQYF
TRBV6-6	once	TRBD1	TRBJ2-7	TGTGCCAGCAGTAATGGACAGGGGGCCTCTGATGAGCAGTACTTC	CASSNGQGASDEQYF
TRBV23-1	NA	NA	TRBJ2-3	TGCGCCAGCAGTCAAGAGGAGCGGCCTAGCACAGATACGCAGTATTTT	CASSQEERPSTDTQYF
TRBV11-2	NA	NA	TRBJ2-7	TGTGCCAGCAGCTTAGTCCCCTTCGGGGTTTCCGAGCAGTACTTC	CASSLVPFGVSEQYF
TRBV5-1	once	NA	TRBJ2-5	TGCGCCAGCAGCTTGGAGGGGACAAAAGAGACCCAGTACTTC	CASSLEGTKETQYF
TRBV7-2	NA	NA	TRBJ1-1	TGTGCCAGCAGCTACGACAGGAACACTGAAGCTTTCTTT	CASSYDRNTEAFF
TRBV24-1	once	TRBD1	TRBJ1-1	TGTGCCACCAGTGATTCGACAGGGGCCCGAGACACTGAAGCTTTCTTT	CATSDSTGARDTEAFF
TRBV3-1/TRBV3-2	NA	TRBD1	TRBJ1-2	TGTGCCAGCAGCCAAGGACAGGGGGGGGTAGGTGGCTACACCTTC	CASSQGQGGVGGYTF
TRBV9	NA	NA	TRBJ2-1	TGTGCCAGCAGCGTACTGGATTGGAGGTCCTACAATGAGCAGTTCTTC	CASSVLDWRSYNEQFF
TRBV11-3	NA	TRBD1	TRBJ2-2	TGTGCCAGCAGCTCCAGGCGGACAGGGGACACCGGGGAGCTGTTTTTT	CASSSRRTGDTGELFF
TRBV5-1	NA	TRBD1	TRBJ1-6	TGCGCCAGCAGCGGAGGGACAGGGGGCGCGGATTTACCCCTCCACTTT	CASSGGTGGADLPLHF
TRBV6-6	NA	NA	TRBJ2-1	TGTGCCAGCAGTTACTTGATGACAGGAAATGAGCAGTTCTTC	CASSYLMTGNEQFF
TRBV7-2	few	TRBD2	TRBJ2-2	TGTGCCAGCAGCTTGGATACTAGCGGGGTGAACACCGGGGAGCTGTTTTTT	CASSLDTSGVNTGELFF
TRBV2	NA	NA	TRBJ2-5	TGTGCCAGCAGTGCATGGCGGGGCGGGGAGACCCAGTACTTC	CASSAWRGGETQYF
TRBV6-2/TRBV6-3	NA	TRBD1	TRBJ2-7	TGTGCCAGCAGTGGCGGGACAGGGGGCGATTACGAGCAGTACTTC	CASSGGTGGDYEQYF
TRBV18	NA	NA	TRBJ2-7	TGTGCCAGCTCACCACGCCTCCCGGGTGAGCAGTACTTC	CASSPRLPGEQYF
TRBV5-1	few	NA	TRBJ2-1	TGCGCCAGCAGCCAAACAAACAATGAGCAGTTCTTC	CASSQTNNEQFF